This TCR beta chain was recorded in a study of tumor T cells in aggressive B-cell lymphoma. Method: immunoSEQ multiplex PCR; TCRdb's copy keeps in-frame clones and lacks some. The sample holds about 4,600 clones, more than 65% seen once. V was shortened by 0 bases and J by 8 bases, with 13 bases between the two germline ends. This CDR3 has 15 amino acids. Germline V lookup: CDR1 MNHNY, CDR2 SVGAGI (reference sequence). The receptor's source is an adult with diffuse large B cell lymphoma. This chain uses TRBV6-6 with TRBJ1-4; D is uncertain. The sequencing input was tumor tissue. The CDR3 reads CASSYSPQVEEKLFF. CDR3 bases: TGTGCCAGCAGTTACTCACCCCAGGTGGAAGAAAAACTGTTTTTT.